The rows below give T cell receptor beta chains drawn from one sample of a study of shared clonotypes between healthy human individuals. The assay was immunoSEQ multiplex PCR, and TCRdb's table has in-frame clones only and misses some. The top ten clones hold around 1.7% of a sample with about 2,100,000 clones, 93% of them seen once. Sequenced material: naive CD8+ T cells from PBMCs. These receptors all stem from a man younger than 35 in good health. Some clones in this sample may be carry-over from other donors' samples. CDR3s include the opening cysteine and the closing phenylalanine or tryptophan. The D gene is left open where the match is weak. Size values are once, few and many counts, or a class for expanded clones, and some rows have none.

TRBV7-8	-	TRBJ1-1	-	CASSDPRGNVDTEAFF	TGTGCCAGCAGCGACCCTAGGGGGAATGTTGACACTGAAGCTTTCTTT
TRBV27	once	TRBJ2-3	TRBD2	CASTLGGASDTQYF	TGTGCCAGCACCCTCGGGGGGGCGTCGGATACGCAGTATTTT
TRBV5-1	-	TRBJ1-1	-	CASSPSRGEAFF	TGCGCCAGCAGCCCATCTAGGGGTGAAGCTTTCTTT
TRBV19	-	TRBJ2-1	-	CASSHPGNYNEQFF	TGTGCCAGTAGTCATCCAGGAAACTACAATGAGCAGTTCTTC
TRBV9	-	TRBJ1-2	-	CASSAAFWPPYGYTF	TGTGCCAGCAGCGCAGCTTTTTGGCCTCCATATGGCTACACCTTC
TRBV5-1	-	TRBJ2-7	-	CASSLFAGPYEQYF	TGCGCCAGCAGCTTGTTCGCGGGGCCCTACGAGCAGTACTTC
TRBV7-9	-	TRBJ2-1	TRBD2	CASSSRSGRVDEQFF	TGTGCCAGCAGCTCCCGGTCGGGGAGGGTAGATGAGCAGTTCTTC
TRBV29-1	-	TRBJ2-6	-	CSVAGANVLTF	TGCAGCGTTGCGGGGGCCAACGTCCTGACTTTC
TRBV27	-	TRBJ2-7	TRBD2	CASSAGLAGETYEQYF	TGTGCCAGCAGTGCCGGACTAGCGGGGGAAACCTACGAGCAGTACTTC
TRBV6-5	-	TRBJ2-5	-	CASSRTGQETQYF	TGTGCCAGCAGCCGAACTGGGCAAGAGACCCAGTACTTC
TRBV10-3	-	TRBJ2-2	TRBD2	CAISESSGRAKDTGELFF	TGTGCCATCAGTGAGTCCAGCGGGAGGGCCAAGGACACCGGGGAGCTGTTTTTT
TRBV21-1	-	TRBJ2-1	-	CASRPGLAAPTDNEQFF	TGTGCCAGCAGGCCGGGACTAGCGGCGCCCACGGATAATGAGCAGTTCTTC
TRBV4-3	-	TRBJ1-2	-	CASSPYLGGDYGYTF	TGCGCCAGCAGCCCTTATCTGGGTGGGGACTATGGCTACACCTTC
TRBV7-2	-	TRBJ2-1	TRBD2	CASSLVRGRTSGRSFEQFF	TGTGCCAGCAGCTTAGTTCGGGGGAGGACTAGCGGGAGGTCTTTCGAGCAGTTCTTC
TRBV27	-	TRBJ2-7	TRBD1	CASSLDRLSTGEQYF	TGTGCCAGCAGTTTGGACAGGTTGTCGACGGGGGAGCAGTACTTC
TRBV18	-	TRBJ1-2	TRBD1	CASSRGTANYGYTF	TGTGCCAGCTCACGCGGGACAGCTAACTATGGCTACACCTTC
TRBV6-6	-	TRBJ1-2	-	CASRDENRNYGYTF	TGTGCCAGCAGGGATGAGAACAGAAACTATGGCTACACCTTC
TRBV2	-	TRBJ2-7	-	CASSEGAGGTYEQYF	TGTGCCAGCAGTGAGGGCGCCGGCGGGACCTACGAGCAGTACTTC
TRBV5-1	-	TRBJ2-6	-	CASSPRQYRSGANVLTF	TGCGCCAGCAGCCCCAGACAGTATCGTTCTGGGGCCAACGTCCTGACTTTC
TRBV7-9	-	TRBJ2-2	TRBD1	CASSLGQGARTGELFF	TGTGCCAGCAGCTTAGGCCAGGGGGCTCGTACCGGGGAGCTGTTTTTT
TRBV5-1	-	TRBJ2-5	-	CASSTGPGLGVETQYF	TGCGCCAGCAGCACTGGGCCAGGGTTAGGGGTTGAGACCCAGTACTTC
TRBV9	-	TRBJ2-3	TRBD1	CASSVAGTGYTDTQYF	TGTGCCAGCAGTGTGGCCGGGACAGGTTACACAGATACGCAGTATTTT
TRBV30	-	TRBJ1-2	-	CAWSVQVPGCTF	TGTGCCTGGAGTGTACAGGTACCGGGCTGCACCTTC
TRBV27	-	TRBJ2-7	-	CASSLSGSIEQYF	TGTGCCAGCAGTTTATCGGGTTCCATCGAGCAGTACTTC
TRBV10-3	-	TRBJ2-7	-	CAISAGQTYEQYF	TGTGCCATCAGTGCGGGACAAACCTACGAGCAGTACTTC
TRBV7-8	-	TRBJ1-5	-	CASSPADGISNQPQHF	TGTGCCAGCAGCCCCGCTGACGGAATTAGCAATCAGCCCCAGCATTTT
TRBV4-1	-	TRBJ1-4	-	CASSQDPAWTITNEKLFF	TGCGCCAGCAGCCAAGATCCCGCATGGACCATCACGAATGAAAAACTGTTTTTT
TRBV19	-	TRBJ2-7	TRBD2	CASGSGGKYEQYF	TGTGCCAGTGGCTCCGGGGGGAAGTACGAGCAGTACTTC
TRBV7-3	-	TRBJ1-1	-	CASSTQRLGTRGDTEAFF	TGTGCCAGCAGCACCCAAAGACTCGGGACGCGGGGGGACACTGAAGCTTTCTTT
TRBV29-1	once	TRBJ1-2	TRBD1	CSVDNGQGLNGYTF	TGCAGCGTCGACAACGGACAGGGTCTTAATGGCTACACCTTC
TRBV7-6	-	TRBJ2-1	TRBD2	CASSLGTSGPSSYNEQFF	TGTGCCAGCAGCTTAGGGACTAGCGGGCCTAGCTCCTACAATGAGCAGTTCTTC
TRBV14	-	TRBJ2-3	-	CASGRGGTDTQYF	TGTGCCAGCGGTAGAGGGGGCACAGATACGCAGTATTTT
TRBV5-4	-	TRBJ2-7	-	CASNHPSSYEQYF	TGTGCCAGCAACCACCCATCCTCCTACGAGCAGTACTTC
TRBV30	-	TRBJ2-2	-	CAWNPAGELFF	TGTGCCTGGAATCCGGCCGGGGAGCTGTTTTTT
TRBV27	-	TRBJ1-2	-	CASSLSGSYGYTF	TGTGCCAGCAGTTTAAGCGGGAGCTATGGCTACACCTTC
TRBV30	-	TRBJ2-1	TRBD1	CAWSVGGRRQFF	TGTGCCTGGAGTGTAGGGGGCAGGAGGCAGTTCTTC
TRBV29-1	-	TRBJ1-2	TRBD1	CSAVQGANYGYTF	TGCAGCGCAGTACAGGGGGCTAACTATGGCTACACCTTC
TRBV5-8	-	TRBJ2-3	TRBD2	CASSSRRVAGATDTQYF	TGTGCCAGCAGCTCCCGGAGGGTAGCGGGGGCCACAGATACGCAGTATTTT
TRBV28	-	TRBJ1-1	TRBD1	CASSLRGQGEAEAFF	TGTGCCAGCAGTTTACGCGGACAGGGTGAGGCTGAAGCTTTCTTT
TRBV6-1	-	TRBJ1-2	-	CASSELNYGYTF	TGTGCCAGCAGTGAACTTAACTATGGCTACACCTTC
TRBV7-9	-	TRBJ2-3	TRBD1	CASSSRTGPSTDTQYF	TGTGCCAGCAGCTCCAGGACAGGGCCTAGCACAGATACGCAGTATTTT
TRBV5-4	-	TRBJ2-5	TRBD1	CASSTRQGAGKQETQYF	TGTGCCAGCAGCACCCGACAGGGGGCGGGCAAGCAAGAGACCCAGTACTTC
TRBV16	few	TRBJ1-1	-	CASSHMRTEAFF	TGTGCCAGCAGCCACATGAGGACTGAAGCTTTCTTT
TRBV9	once	TRBJ2-7	TRBD1	CASSVAGTGHDEQYF	TGTGCCAGCAGCGTAGCTGGGACAGGGCATGACGAGCAGTACTTC
TRBV4-3	-	TRBJ2-7	-	CASSQDYSYEQYF	TGCGCCAGCAGCCAAGATTACAGTTACGAGCAGTACTTC
TRBV28	-	TRBJ1-1	-	CASTDLFYSGTPNTEAFF	TGTGCCAGCACCGACCTCTTTTATTCAGGGACCCCGAACACTGAAGCTTTCTTT
TRBV5-1	-	TRBJ2-1	TRBD1	CASSGLQGGSYNEQFF	TGCGCCAGCAGCGGGCTACAGGGGGGCTCCTACAATGAGCAGTTCTTC
TRBV7-9	-	TRBJ2-5	TRBD2	CASSLHGGGQETQYF	TGTGCCAGCAGCCTACATGGGGGGGGCCAAGAGACCCAGTACTTC
TRBV7-9	-	TRBJ1-2	TRBD1	CASSLTGQGTAGYTF	TGTGCCAGCAGCCTCACCGGACAGGGGACGGCTGGCTACACCTTC
TRBV7-9	once	TRBJ2-7	-	CASRSGAYEQYF	TGTGCCAGCCGGTCAGGGGCCTACGAGCAGTACTTC
TRBV6-5	-	TRBJ2-7	-	CASSSSPWGGGYEQYF	TGTGCCAGCAGTTCCTCCCCTTGGGGGGGCGGCTACGAGCAGTACTTC
TRBV27	-	TRBJ2-6	-	CASSFLASGANVLTF	TGTGCCAGCAGTTTTCTAGCGTCTGGGGCCAACGTCCTGACTTTC
TRBV4-1	-	TRBJ2-2	TRBD1	CASRNRDRSSTGELFF	TGCGCCAGCAGGAACCGGGACAGGTCGTCCACCGGGGAGCTGTTTTTT
TRBV27	once	TRBJ1-1	-	CASSWGAATEAFF	TGTGCCAGCAGTTGGGGGGCGGCCACTGAAGCTTTCTTT
TRBV28	-	TRBJ1-1	-	CASSFLIVNTEAFF	TGTGCCAGCAGTTTCCTCATAGTGAACACTGAAGCTTTCTTT
TRBV6-1	-	TRBJ1-5	-	CASISGRGGNQPQHF	TGTGCCAGCATTAGCGGTCGGGGGGGCAATCAGCCCCAGCATTTT
TRBV28	-	TRBJ1-1	-	CASSQTGSPEAFF	TGTGCCAGCAGCCAAACAGGGAGCCCTGAAGCTTTCTTT